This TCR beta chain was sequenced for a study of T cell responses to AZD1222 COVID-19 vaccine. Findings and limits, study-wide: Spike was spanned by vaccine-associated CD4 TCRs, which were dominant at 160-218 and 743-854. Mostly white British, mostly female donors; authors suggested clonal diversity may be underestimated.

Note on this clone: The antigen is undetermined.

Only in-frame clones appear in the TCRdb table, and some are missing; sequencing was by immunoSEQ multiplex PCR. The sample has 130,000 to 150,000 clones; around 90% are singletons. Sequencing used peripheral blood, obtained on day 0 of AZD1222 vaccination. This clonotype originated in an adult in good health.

CDR3 DNA sequence: TGTGCCAGCAGTTACGTAGAGGAACCGGTGAAAAATCAGCCCCAGCATTTT. Encoded protein: CASSYVEEPVKNQPQHF. The rearrangement uses TRBV6-2 or TRBV6-3 and TRBJ1-5; no clear D gene. Germline CDR1 reads MNHEY; CDR2 reads SVGEGT. Trimming took off 2 bases at V and 4 bases at J, with 18 bases between the two ends. The CDR3 consists of 17 residues.